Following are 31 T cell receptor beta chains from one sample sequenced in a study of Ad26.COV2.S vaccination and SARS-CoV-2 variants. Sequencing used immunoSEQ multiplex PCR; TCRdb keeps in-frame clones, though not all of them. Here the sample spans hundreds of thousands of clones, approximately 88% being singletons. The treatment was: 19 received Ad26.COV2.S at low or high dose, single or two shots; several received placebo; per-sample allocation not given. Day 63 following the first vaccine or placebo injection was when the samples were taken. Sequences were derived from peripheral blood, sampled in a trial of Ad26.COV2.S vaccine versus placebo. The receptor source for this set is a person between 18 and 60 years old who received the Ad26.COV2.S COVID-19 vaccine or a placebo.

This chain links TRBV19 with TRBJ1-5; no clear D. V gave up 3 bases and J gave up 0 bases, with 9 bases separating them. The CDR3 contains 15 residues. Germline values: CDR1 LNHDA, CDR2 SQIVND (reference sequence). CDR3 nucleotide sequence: TGTGCCAGTAGTATGGCAACTGTTAGCAATCAGCCCCAGCATTTT. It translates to CASSMATVSNQPQHF. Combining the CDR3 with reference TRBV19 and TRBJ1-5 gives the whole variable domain DGGITQSPKYLFRKEGQNVTLSCEQNLNHDAMYWYRQDPGQGLRLIYYSQIVNDFQKGDIAEGYSVSREKKESFPLTVTSAQKNPTAFYLCASSMATVSNQPQHFGDGTRLSIL.

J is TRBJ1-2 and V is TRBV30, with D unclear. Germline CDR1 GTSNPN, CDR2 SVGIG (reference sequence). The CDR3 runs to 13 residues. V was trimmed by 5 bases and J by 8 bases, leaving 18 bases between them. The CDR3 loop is CAWGLRRSKGYTF. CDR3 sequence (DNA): TGTGCCTGGGGACTTAGGAGGTCCAAGGGCTACACCTTC.

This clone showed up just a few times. CDR3 protein: CASSSTGVDTIYF. CDR3 bases: TGCGCCAGCAGCTCAACAGGGGTGGACACCATATATTTT. The chain combines TRBV5-1 with TRBJ1-3; 7 positions agree with TRBD1. Looked up from germline, CDR1 is SGHRS and CDR2 is YFSETQ. CDR3 length: 13 amino acids. J gave up 8 bases and V 3 bases, and 5 bases lay outside the gene matches. The entire variable domain, with the rest obtained from reference TRBV5-1 and TRBJ1-3, is as follows: KAGVTQTPRYLIKTRGQQVTLSCSPISGHRSVSWYQQTPGQGLQFLFEYFSETQRNKGNFPGRFSGRQFSNSRSEMNVSTLELGDSALYLCASSSTGVDTIYFGEGSWLTVV.

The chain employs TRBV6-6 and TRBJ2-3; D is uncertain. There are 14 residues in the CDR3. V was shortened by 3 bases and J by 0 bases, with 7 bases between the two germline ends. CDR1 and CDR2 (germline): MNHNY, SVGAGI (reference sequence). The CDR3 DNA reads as TGTGCCAGCAGTTATGGTGGAAGCACAGATACGCAGTATTTT. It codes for CASSYGGSTDTQYF.

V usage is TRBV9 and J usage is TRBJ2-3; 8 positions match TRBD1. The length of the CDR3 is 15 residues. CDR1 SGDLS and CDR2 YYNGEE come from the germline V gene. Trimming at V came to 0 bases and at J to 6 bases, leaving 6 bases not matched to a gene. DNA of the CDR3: TGTGCCAGCAGCGTAGTTGGACAGGGTTCGGATACGCAGTATTTT. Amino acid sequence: CASSVVGQGSDTQYF.

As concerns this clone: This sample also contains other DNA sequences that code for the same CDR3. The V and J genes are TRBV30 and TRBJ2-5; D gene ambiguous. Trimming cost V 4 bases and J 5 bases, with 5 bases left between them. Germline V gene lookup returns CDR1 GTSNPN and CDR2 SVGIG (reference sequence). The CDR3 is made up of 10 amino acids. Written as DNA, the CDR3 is TGTGCCTGGAAGCGCGAGACCCAGTACTTC. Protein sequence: CAWKRETQYF. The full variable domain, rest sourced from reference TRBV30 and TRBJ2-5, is SQTIHQWPATLVQPVGSPLSLECTVEGTSNPNLYWYRQAAGRGLQLLFYSVGIGQISSEVPQNLSASRPQDRQFILSSKKLLLSDSGFYLCAWKRETQYFGPGTRLLVL.

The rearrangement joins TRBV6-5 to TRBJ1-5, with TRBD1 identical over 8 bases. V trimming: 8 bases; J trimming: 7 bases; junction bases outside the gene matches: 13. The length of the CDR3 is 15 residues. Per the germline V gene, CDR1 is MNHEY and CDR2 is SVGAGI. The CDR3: CASHFSQGARQPQHF. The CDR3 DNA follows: TGTGCCAGCCATTTTTCCCAGGGGGCCAGACAGCCCCAGCATTTT.

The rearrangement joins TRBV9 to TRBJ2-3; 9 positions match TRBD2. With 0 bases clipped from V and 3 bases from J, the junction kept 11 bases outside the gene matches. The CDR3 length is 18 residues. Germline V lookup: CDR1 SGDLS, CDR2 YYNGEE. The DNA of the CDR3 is TGTGCCAGCAGCGTAGGCGGTAGCGGGAGTGGGTGGACAGATACGCAGTATTTT. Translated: CASSVGGSGSGWTDTQYF.

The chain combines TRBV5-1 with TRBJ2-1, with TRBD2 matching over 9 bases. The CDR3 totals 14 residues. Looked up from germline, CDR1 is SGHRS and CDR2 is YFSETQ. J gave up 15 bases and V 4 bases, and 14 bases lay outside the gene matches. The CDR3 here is CASSEDGSGGFWFF. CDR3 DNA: TGCGCCAGCAGCGAAGATGGTAGCGGGGGATTCTGGTTCTTC.

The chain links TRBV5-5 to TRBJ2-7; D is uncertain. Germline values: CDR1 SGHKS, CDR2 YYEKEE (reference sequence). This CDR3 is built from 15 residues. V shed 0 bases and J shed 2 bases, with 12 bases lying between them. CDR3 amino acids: CASSLAGQQTYEQYF. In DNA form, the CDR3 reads TGTGCCAGCAGCTTGGCCGGTCAACAGACCTACGAGCAGTACTTC.

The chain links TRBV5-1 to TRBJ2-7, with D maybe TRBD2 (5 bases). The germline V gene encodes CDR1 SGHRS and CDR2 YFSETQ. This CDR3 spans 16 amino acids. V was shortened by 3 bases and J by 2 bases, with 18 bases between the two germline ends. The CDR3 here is CASSSLSGSPTYEQYF. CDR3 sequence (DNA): TGCGCCAGCAGCTCTCTAAGCGGTTCCCCGACCTACGAGCAGTACTTC.

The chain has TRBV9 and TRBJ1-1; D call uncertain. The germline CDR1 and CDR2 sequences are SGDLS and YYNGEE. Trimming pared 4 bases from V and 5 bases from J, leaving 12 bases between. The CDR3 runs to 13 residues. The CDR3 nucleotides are TGTGCCAGCAGCAAAGATGGGGTTACTGAAGCTTTCTTT. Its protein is CASSKDGVTEAFF.

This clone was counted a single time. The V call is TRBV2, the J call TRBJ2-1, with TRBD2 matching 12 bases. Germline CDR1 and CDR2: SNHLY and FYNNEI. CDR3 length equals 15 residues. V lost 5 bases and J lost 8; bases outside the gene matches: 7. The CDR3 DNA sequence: TGTGCCAGCAGTTTAGGACTAGCGGGAAGCGATGAGCAGTTCTTC. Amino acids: CASSLGLAGSDEQFF.

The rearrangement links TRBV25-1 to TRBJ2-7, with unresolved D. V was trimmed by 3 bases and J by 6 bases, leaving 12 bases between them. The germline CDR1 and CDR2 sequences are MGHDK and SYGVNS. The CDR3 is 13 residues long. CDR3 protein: CASSDLSEFEQYF. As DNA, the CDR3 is TGTGCCAGCAGTGACTTAAGTGAATTCGAGCAGTACTTC.

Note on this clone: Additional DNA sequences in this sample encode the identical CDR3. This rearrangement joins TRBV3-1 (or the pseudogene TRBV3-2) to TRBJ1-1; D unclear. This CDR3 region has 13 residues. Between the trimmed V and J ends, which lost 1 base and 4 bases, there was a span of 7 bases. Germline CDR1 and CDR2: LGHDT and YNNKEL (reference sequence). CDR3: CASSQAGSTEAFF. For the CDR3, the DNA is TGTGCCAGCAGCCAAGCGGGAAGCACTGAAGCTTTCTTT.

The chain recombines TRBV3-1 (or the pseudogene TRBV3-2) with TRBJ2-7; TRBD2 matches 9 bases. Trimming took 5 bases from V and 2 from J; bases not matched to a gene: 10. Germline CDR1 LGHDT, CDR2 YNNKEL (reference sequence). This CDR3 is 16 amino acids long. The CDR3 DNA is TGTGCCAGCAGCAAGAGTGCTAGCGGGGCCCCCTACGAGCAGTACTTC. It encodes CASSKSASGAPYEQYF.

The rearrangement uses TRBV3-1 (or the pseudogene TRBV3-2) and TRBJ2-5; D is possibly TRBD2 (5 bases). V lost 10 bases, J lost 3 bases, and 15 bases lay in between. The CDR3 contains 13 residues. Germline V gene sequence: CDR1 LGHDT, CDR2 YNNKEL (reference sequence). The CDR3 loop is CAIERKGEETQYF. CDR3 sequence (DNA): TGTGCCATCGAAAGAAAGGGAGAAGAGACCCAGTACTTC.

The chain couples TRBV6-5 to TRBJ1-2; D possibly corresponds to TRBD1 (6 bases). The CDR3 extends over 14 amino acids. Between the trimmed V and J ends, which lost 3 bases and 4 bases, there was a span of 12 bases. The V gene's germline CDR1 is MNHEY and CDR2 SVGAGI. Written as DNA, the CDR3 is TGTGCCAGCAGTTATGGGGGGGGCCCCTATGGCTACACCTTC. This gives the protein CASSYGGGPYGYTF.

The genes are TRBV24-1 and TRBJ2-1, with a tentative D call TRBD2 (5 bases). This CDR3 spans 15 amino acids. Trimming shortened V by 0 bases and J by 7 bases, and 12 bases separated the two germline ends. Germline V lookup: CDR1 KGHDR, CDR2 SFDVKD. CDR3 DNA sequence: TGTGCCACCAGTGATTTGCCGCCTTCGGGGAATGAGCAGTTCTTC. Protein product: CATSDLPPSGNEQFF.

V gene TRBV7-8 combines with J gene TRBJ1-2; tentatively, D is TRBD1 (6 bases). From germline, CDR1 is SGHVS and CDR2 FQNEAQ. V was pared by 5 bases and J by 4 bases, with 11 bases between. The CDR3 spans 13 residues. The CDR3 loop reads CASSRTAGYGYTF. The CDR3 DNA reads TGTGCCAGCAGCAGGACAGCGGGCTATGGCTACACCTTC.

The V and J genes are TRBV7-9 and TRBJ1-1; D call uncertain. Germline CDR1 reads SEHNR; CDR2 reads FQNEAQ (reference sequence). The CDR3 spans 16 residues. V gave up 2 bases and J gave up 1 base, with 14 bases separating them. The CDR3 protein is CASSLFPQAGNTEAFF. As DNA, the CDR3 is TGTGCCAGCAGCTTATTCCCTCAGGCCGGGAACACTGAAGCTTTCTTT.

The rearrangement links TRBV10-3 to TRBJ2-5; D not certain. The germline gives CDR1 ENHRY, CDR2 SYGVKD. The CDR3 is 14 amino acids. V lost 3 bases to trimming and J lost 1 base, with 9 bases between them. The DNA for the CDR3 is TGTGCCATCAGTGAAGGGCAGTCCCAAGAGACCCAGTACTTC. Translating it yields CAISEGQSQETQYF.

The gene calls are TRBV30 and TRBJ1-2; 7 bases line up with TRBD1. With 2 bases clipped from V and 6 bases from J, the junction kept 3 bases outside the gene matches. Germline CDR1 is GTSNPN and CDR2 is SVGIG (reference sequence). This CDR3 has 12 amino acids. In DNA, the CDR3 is TGTGCCTGGAGTCTAGGGGGCCATGGCTACACCTTC. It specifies CAWSLGGHGYTF.

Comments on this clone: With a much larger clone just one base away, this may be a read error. The CDR3 region is CASSFGTSGYEQYF. The CDR3 nucleotides are TGTGCCAGCAGCTTCGGGACTAGCGGCTACGAGCAGTACTTC. The chain uses TRBV11-2 and TRBJ2-7, with TRBD2 matching over 11 bases. This CDR3 is built from 14 residues. The V segment lost 3 bases and the J segment 3 bases; nucleotides outside the gene matches: 1. Germline V lookup: CDR1 SGHAT, CDR2 FQNNGV.

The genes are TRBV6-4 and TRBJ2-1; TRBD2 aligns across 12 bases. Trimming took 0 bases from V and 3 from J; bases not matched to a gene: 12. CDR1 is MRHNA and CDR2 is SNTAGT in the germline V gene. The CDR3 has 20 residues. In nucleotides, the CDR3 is TGTGCCAGCAGTGACTCGAGGCTAGCGGGAGGGCCGAAAGACTACAATGAGCAGTTCTTC. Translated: CASSDSRLAGGPKDYNEQFF.

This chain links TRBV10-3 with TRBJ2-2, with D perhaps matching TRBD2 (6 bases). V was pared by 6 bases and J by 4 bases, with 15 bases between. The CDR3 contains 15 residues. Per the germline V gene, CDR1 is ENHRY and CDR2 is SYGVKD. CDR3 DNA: TGTGCCATCAGGGAACTAGCAGAATTCACCGGGGAGCTGTTTTTT. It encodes CAIRELAEFTGELFF.

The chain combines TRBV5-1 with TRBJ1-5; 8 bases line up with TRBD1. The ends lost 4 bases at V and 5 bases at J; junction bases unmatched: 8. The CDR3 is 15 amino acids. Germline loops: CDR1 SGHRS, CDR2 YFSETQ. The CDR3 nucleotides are TGCGCCAGCAGCACGACAGGGGATCTTTATCAGCCCCAGCATTTT. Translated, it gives CASSTTGDLYQPQHF.

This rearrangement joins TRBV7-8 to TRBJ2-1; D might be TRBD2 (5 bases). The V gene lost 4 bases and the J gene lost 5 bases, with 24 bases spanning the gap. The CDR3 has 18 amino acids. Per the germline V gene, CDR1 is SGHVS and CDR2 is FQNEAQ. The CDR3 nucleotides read TGTGCCAGCAGCTCCCCCCTGGCGAGGGCTAGCCCTAACAATGAGCAGTTCTTC. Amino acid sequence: CASSSPLARASPNNEQFF.

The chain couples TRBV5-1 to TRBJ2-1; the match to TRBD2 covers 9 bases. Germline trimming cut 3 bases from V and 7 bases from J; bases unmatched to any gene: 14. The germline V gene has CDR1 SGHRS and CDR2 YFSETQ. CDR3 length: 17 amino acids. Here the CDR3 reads CASSSHSGSGSVNEQFF. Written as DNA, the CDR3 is TGCGCCAGCAGCTCCCACTCGGGTAGCGGGAGTGTGAATGAGCAGTTCTTC.

The CDR3 loop reads CASSYSRGGRVPQYF. The CDR3, as DNA: TGTGCCAGCAGTTACTCTAGGGGGGGGCGGGTGCCCCAGTACTTC. The chain is built from TRBV6-5 and TRBJ2-5; maybe TRBD2 (7 bases). V lost 0 bases to trimming and J lost 9 bases, with 17 bases between them. The CDR3 length is 15 residues. The germline CDR1 and CDR2 sequences are MNHEY and SVGAGI.

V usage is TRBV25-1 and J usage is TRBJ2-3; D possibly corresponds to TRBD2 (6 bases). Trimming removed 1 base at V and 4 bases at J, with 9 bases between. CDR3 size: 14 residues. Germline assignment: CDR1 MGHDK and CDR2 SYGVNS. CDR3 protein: CASSEWGVPDTQYF. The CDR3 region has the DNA TGTGCCAGCAGTGAATGGGGGGTCCCAGATACGCAGTATTTT.